The clone carrying this TCR beta chain was counted at least ten times. Antigen specificity is unknown. Between the trimmed V and J ends, which lost 5 bases and 1 base, there was a span of 18 bases. The V gene's germline CDR1 is LGHNT and CDR2 FRNRAP. The CDR3 runs 17 residues. TCRdb independently ran MiXCR on the reads; one entry per CDR3 protein. The table records around 190,000 distinct CDR3 sequences, approximately 15% of them present only once. The sample comes from a study of T cell repertoires in cytomegalovirus infection. Study as a whole: CMV infection plus the matching HLA type was flagged by public TCR beta signatures. The study's findings and limits: HLA-C-restricted CMV clonotypes gave the most frequent clonotype in two of eight donors.

Sequencing input: PBMCs. The J gene is TRBJ2-1, the V gene TRBV12-5, with a tentative D call TRBD1 (5 bases). The origin of this receptor is a human donor in good health (CMV status not recorded). Some clones in this sample may be carry-over from other donors' samples. Written as DNA, the CDR3 is TGTGCTAGTGGTCCGCTCCCTACACAGGATTCCTACAATGAGCAGTTCTTC. It specifies CASGPLPTQDSYNEQFF.